The TCR beta chain under discussion was sequenced for a study of response to subunit inactivated influenza vaccine. Concerning this clonotype itself: The antigen remains undetermined.

Study observations and caveats: Every seasonal influenza vaccination brings in few new T cells, the authors suggested.

Trimming cost V 3 bases and J 3 bases, with 14 bases left between them. Germline CDR1 MDHEN, CDR2 SYDVKM. This CDR3 is 16 amino acids long. A single record per CDR3 protein comes from TCRdb applying MiXCR to the RT-PCR reads. The sample yields more than 600,000 distinct CDR3 sequences, about 18% seen once. This rearrangement joins TRBV28 to TRBJ2-2, with D tentatively TRBD2 (5 bases). The sequence was collected from a man over 45 who received an inactivated influenza vaccine. The material was PBMCs from blood, obtained 4 to 6 days after vaccination. The CDR3 is CASSFLVLGDTGELFF. DNA of the CDR3: TGTGCCAGCAGTTTTTTGGTTCTCGGGGACACCGGGGAGCTGTTTTTT.